This T cell receptor beta chain appears in the sequencing data of a study of control samples from healthy donors and cancer patients. Clones were read by immunoSEQ multiplex PCR, and TCRdb kept only the in-frame ones, dropping some. The table has about 140,000 clones, around 90% seen once. There are 15 residues in the CDR3. The ends were cut back, 6 bases at V and 5 bases at J, with 16 bases in the middle. From germline, CDR1 is MNHEY and CDR2 SMNVEV (reference sequence). The chain uses TRBV27 and TRBJ1-4, with D unresolved. Source material: blood. This TCR was recovered from a man younger than 45 in good health. The CDR3 region is CASRRTDLSNEKLFF. For the CDR3, the DNA is TGTGCCAGCAGACGGACCGATCTTTCGAATGAAAAACTGTTTTTT.